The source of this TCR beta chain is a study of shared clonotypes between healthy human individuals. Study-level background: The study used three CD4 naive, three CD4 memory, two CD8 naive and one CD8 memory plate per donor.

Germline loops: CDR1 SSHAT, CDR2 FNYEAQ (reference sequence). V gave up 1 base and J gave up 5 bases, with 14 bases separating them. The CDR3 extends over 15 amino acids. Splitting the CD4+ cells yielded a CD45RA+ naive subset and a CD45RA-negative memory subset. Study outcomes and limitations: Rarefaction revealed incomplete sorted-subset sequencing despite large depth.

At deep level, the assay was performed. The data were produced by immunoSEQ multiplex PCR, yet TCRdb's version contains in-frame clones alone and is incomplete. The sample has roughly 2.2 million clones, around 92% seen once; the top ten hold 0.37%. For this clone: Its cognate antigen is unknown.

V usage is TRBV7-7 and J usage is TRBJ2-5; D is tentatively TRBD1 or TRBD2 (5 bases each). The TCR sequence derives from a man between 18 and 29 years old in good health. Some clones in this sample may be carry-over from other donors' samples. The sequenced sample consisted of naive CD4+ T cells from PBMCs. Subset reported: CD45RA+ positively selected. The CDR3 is CASSLGLGPGETQYF. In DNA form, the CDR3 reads TGTGCCAGCAGCTTAGGGCTGGGACCCGGGGAGACCCAGTACTTC.